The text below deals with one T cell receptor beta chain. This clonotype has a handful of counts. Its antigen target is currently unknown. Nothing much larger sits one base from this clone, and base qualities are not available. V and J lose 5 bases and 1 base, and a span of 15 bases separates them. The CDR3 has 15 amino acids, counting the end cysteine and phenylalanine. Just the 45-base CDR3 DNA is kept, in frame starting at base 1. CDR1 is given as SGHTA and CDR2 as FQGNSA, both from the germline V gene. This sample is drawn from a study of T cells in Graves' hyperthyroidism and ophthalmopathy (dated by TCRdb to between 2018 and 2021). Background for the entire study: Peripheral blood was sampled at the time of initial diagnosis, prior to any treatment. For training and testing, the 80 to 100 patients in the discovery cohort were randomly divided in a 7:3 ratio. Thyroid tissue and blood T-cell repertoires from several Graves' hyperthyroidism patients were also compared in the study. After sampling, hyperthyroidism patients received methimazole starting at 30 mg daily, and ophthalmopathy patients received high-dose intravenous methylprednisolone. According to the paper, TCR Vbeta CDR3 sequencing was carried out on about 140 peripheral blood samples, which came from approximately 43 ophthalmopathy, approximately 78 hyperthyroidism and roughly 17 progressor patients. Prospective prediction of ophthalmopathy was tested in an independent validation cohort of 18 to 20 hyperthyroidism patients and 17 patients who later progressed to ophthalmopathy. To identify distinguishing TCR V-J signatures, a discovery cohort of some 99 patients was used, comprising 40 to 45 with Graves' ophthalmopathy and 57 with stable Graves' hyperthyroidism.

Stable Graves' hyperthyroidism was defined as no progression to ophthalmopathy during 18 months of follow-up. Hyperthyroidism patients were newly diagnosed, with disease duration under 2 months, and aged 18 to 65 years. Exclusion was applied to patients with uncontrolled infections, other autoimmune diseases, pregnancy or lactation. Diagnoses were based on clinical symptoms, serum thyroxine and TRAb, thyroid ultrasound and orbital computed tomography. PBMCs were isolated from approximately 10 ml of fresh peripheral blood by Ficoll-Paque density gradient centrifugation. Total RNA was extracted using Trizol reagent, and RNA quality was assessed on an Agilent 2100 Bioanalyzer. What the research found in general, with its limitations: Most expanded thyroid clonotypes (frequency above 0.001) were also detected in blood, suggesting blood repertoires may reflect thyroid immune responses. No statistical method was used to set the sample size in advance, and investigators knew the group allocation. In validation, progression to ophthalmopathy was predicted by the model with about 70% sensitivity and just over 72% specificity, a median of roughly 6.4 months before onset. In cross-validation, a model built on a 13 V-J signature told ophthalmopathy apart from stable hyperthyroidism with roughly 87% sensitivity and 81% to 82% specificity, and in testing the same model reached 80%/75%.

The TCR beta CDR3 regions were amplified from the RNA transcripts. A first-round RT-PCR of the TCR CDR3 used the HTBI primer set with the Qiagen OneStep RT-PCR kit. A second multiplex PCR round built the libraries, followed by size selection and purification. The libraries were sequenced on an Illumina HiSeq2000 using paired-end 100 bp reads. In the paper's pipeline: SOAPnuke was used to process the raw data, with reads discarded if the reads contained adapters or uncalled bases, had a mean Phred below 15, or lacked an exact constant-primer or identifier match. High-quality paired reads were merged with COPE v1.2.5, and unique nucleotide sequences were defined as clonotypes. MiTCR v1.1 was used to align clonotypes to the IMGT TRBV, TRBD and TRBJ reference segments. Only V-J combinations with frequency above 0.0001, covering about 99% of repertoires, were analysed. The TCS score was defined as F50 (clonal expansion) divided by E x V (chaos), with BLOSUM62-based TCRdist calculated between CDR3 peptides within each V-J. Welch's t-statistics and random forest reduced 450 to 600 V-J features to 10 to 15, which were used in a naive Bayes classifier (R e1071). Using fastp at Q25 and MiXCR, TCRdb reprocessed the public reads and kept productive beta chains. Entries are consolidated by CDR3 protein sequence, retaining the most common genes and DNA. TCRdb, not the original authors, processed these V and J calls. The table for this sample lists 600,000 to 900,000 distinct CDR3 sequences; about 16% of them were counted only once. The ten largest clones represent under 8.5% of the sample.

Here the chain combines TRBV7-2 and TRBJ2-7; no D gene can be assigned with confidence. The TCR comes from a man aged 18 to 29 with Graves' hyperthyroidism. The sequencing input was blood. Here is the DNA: TGTGCCAGCAGCCCAAGGATAAGCCTATCCTACGAGCAGTACTTC. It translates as CASSPRISLSYEQYF.